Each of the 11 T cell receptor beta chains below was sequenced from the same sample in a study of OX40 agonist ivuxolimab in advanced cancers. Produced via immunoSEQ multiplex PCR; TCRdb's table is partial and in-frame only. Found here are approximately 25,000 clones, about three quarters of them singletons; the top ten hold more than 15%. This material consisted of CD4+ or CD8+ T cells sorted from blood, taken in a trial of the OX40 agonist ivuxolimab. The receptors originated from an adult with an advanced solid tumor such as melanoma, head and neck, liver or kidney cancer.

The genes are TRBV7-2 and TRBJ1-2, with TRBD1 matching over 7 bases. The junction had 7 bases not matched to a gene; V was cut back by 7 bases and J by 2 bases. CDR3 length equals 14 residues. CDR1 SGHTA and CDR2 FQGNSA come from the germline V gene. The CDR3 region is CASTSLTGNYGYTF. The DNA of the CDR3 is TGTGCCAGCACCAGCTTGACAGGGAACTATGGCTACACCTTC.

Here the CDR3 DNA reads TGTGCCAGCAGCTTACTAGCGGCCGAAGGGACCGGGGAGCTGTTTTTT. Translated, it gives CASSLLAAEGTGELFF. The rearrangement links TRBV5-8 to TRBJ2-2; 8 bases align to TRBD2. CDR1 SGHTS and CDR2 YDEGEE come from the germline V gene. V was clipped by 2 bases and J by 5 bases; unmatched bases: 8. The CDR3 covers 16 residues.

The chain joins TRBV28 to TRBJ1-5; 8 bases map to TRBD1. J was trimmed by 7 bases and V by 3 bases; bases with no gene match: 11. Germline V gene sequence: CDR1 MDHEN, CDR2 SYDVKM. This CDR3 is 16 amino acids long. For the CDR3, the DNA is TGTGCCAGCAGTTTTCTAATCAAAGGACAGGGACAGCCCCAGCATTTT. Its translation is CASSFLIKGQGQPQHF. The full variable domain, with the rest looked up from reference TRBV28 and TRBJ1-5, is DVKVTQSSRYLVKRTGEKVFLECVQDMDHENMFWYRQDPGLGLRLIYFSYDVKMKEKGDIPEGYSVSREKKERFSLILESASTNQTSMYLCASSFLIKGQGQPQHFGDGTRLSIL.

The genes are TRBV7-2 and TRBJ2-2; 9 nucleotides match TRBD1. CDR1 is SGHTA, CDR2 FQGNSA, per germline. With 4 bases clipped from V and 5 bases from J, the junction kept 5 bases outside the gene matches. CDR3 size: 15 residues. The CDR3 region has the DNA TGTGCCAGCAGCTCCGGGACAGGGACGACCGGGGAGCTGTTTTTT. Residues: CASSSGTGTTGELFF.

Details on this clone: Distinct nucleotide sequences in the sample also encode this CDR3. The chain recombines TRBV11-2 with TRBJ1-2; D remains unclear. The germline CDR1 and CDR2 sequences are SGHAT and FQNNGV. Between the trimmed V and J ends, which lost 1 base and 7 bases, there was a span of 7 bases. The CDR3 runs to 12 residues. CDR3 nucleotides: TGTGCCAGCAGCTTAGGTATTCGTGGCTACACCTTC. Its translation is CASSLGIRGYTF.

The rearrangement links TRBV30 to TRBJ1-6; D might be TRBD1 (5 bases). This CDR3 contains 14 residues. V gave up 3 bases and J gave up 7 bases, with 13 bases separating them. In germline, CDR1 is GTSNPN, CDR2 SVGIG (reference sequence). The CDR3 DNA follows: TGTGCCTGGAGGAAAACGCAGGGAAATTCACCCCTCCACTTT. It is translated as CAWRKTQGNSPLHF.

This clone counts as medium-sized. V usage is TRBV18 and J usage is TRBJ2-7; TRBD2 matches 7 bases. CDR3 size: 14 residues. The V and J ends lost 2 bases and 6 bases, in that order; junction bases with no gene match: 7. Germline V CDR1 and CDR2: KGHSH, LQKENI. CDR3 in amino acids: CASSPGSGDGEQYF. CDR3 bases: TGTGCCAGCTCACCAGGGAGCGGGGATGGCGAGCAGTACTTC.

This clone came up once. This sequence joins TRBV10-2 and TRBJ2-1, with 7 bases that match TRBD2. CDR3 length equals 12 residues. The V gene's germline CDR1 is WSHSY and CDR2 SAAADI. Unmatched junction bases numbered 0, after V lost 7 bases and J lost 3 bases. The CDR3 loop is CASTSGYNEQFF. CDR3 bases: TGCGCCAGCACTAGCGGCTACAATGAGCAGTTCTTC.

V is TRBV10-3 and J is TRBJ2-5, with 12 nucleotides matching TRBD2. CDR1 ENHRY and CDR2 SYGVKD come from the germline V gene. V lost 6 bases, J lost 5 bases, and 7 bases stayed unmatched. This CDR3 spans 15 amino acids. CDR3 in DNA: TGTGCCATCAGGCCTAGCGGGGGGGCGCGGGAGACCCAGTACTTC. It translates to CAIRPSGGARETQYF.

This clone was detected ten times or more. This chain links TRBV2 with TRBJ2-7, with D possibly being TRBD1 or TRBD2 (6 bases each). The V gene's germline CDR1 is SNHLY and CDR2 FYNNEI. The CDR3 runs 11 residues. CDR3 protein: CAGGRGYEQYF. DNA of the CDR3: TGTGCGGGGGGCCGGGGGTACGAGCAGTACTTC. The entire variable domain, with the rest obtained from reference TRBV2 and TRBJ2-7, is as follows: EPEVTQTPSHQVTQMGQEVILRCVPISNHLYFYWYRQILGQKVEFLVSFYNNEISEKSEIFDDQFSVERPDGSNFTLKIRSTKLEDSAMYFCAGGRGYEQYFGPGTRLTVT.

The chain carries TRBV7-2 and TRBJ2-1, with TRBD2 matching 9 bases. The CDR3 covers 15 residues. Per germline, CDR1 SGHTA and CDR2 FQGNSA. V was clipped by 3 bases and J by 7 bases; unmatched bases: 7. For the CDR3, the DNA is TGTGCCAGCAGCTTGGCGGGAGGGCCCAGGAATGAGCAGTTCTTC. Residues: CASSLAGGPRNEQFF.